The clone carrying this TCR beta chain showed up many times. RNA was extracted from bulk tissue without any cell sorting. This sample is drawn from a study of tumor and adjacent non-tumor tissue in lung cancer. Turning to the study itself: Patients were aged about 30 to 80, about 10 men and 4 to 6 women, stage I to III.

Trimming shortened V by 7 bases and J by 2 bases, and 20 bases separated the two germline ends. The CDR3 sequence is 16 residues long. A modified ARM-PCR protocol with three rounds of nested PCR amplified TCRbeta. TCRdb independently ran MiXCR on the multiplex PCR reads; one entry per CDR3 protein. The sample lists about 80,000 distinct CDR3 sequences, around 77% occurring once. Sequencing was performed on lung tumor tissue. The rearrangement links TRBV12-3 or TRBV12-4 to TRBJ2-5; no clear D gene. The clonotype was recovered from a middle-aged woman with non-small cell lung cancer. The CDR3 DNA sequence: TGTGCCAGCAACTACCCGGCGGACCTCGTTCAAGAGACCCAGTACTTC. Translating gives CASNYPADLVQETQYF.